The 30 T cell receptor beta chains presented below share a single source sample, sequenced in a study of OX40 agonist ivuxolimab in advanced cancers. Sequencing used immunoSEQ multiplex PCR; TCRdb keeps in-frame clones, though not all of them. The sample has about 84,000 clones, 94% seen once. The specimen comprised CD4+ or CD8+ T cells sorted from blood, sampled in a trial of the OX40 agonist ivuxolimab. Receptors were obtained from an adult with an advanced solid tumor such as melanoma, head and neck, liver or kidney cancer.

Here the CDR3 DNA reads TGTGCCAGCAGCTTTACTGAGATGAACACTGAAGCTTTCTTT. Amino acids: CASSFTEMNTEAFF. The chain recombines TRBV7-9 with TRBJ1-1; D gene uncertain. The V gene lost 3 bases and the J gene lost 0 bases, with 8 bases spanning the gap. Germline CDR1 and CDR2: SEHNR and FQNEAQ (reference sequence). The CDR3 extends over 14 amino acids.

This clone was recorded once. This chain joins TRBV29-1 and TRBJ2-7; maybe TRBD1 (6 bases). V shed 2 bases and J shed 6 bases, with 11 bases lying between them. The CDR3 runs to 12 residues. Germline values: CDR1 SQVTM, CDR2 ANQGSEA. The CDR3 is CSVEFQGREQYF. In DNA, the CDR3 is TGCAGCGTTGAATTCCAGGGGCGCGAGCAGTACTTC.

The chain has TRBV5-1 and TRBJ2-7, with TRBD2 identical over 7 bases. Trimming cost V 0 bases and J 3 bases; bases outside gene matches: 6. Germline values: CDR1 SGHRS, CDR2 YFSETQ. The CDR3 has 15 amino acids. DNA for the CDR3: TGCGCCAGCAGCTTGGAAACGGGAGGCGACTACGAGCAGTACTTC. Translating it yields CASSLETGGDYEQYF.

This clone was seen a single time. The rearrangement links TRBV7-3 to TRBJ2-5, with 14 bases that match TRBD2. Near its end, the DNA agrees better with TRBJ2-7, so the J call may be wrong. CDR3 length: 18 amino acids. Per the germline V gene, CDR1 is SGHTA and CDR2 is FQGTGA. Here the CDR3 DNA reads TGTGCCAGCAGCTTAATCGGGGGACTAGCGGGAGCTTCATACGAGCAGTACTTC. Protein sequence: CASSLIGGLAGASYEQYF.

This rearrangement joins TRBV7-2 to TRBJ2-2; D is unresolved. The V end was cut by 4 bases, the J end by 5 bases, with 8 bases between. The CDR3 is 13 residues long. Looked up from germline, CDR1 is SGHTA and CDR2 is FQGNSA. The CDR3 DNA follows: TGTGCCAGCAGCTCCCCGACGACCGGGGAGCTGTTTTTT. It codes for CASSSPTTGELFF.

V is TRBV4-2 and J is TRBJ2-3; a possible D gene is TRBD1 (5 bases). Per the germline V gene, CDR1 is LGHNA and CDR2 is YNFKEQ. CDR3 size: 17 residues. V was pared by 5 bases and J by 2 bases, with 20 bases between. CDR3 DNA sequence: TGTGCCAGCAGCGACGACGAGACCCTGACAGTCACAGATACGCAGTATTTT. Its translation is CASSDDETLTVTDTQYF.

The gene calls are TRBV29-1 and TRBJ2-5, with D possibly being TRBD2 (6 bases). Trimming left V 6 bases short and J 4 bases short, with 18 bases between. This CDR3 comprises 14 residues. The germline V gene encodes CDR1 SQVTM and CDR2 ANQGSEA. DNA for the CDR3: TGCAGCGTCGAGGGAACGGGAGCTCTAGAGACCCAGTACTTC. Translating gives CSVEGTGALETQYF.

The rearrangement uses TRBV5-1 and TRBJ2-5; TRBD2 might be the D (6 bases). Trimming stripped 0 bases from V and 1 base from J, with 13 bases between. This CDR3 is built from 16 residues. The germline V gene has CDR1 SGHRS and CDR2 YFSETQ. DNA of the CDR3: TGCGCCAGCAGCTTGGAGGGCGGGGACCTCCAAGAGACCCAGTACTTC. Translation gives CASSLEGGDLQETQYF.

The chain uses TRBV7-9 and TRBJ1-2, with 7 bases aligning to TRBD1. The CDR3 is 15 amino acids. Germline V CDR1 and CDR2: SEHNR, FQNEAQ (reference sequence). The V gene end was trimmed by 4 bases and the J gene end by 1 base; junction bases not matched to a gene: 6. CDR3 sequence reads: CASSSTGTVNYGYTF. CDR3 DNA: TGTGCCAGCAGCTCTACCGGGACAGTTAACTATGGCTACACCTTC.

This chain connects TRBV6-1 to TRBJ2-1; TRBD2 matches at 13 bases. The CDR3 extends over 15 amino acids. Germline CDR1 is MNHNS and CDR2 is SASEGT. The trim removed 7 bases at V and 6 bases at J, leaving 6 bases unmatched. The CDR3 nucleotides read TGTGCCAGCACCCTACTAGCGGGAGGGTTCAATGAGCAGTTCTTC. Protein sequence: CASTLLAGGFNEQFF.

The V gene is TRBV4-1, the J gene TRBJ1-1; no definite D call. Deletions cut 5 bases from V and 8 bases from J, with 15 bases between. The germline V gene encodes CDR1 MGHRA and CDR2 YSYEKL. The CDR3 covers 13 residues. The CDR3 sequence is CASSWTEPSEAFF. For the CDR3, the DNA is TGCGCCAGCAGCTGGACCGAGCCGAGCGAAGCTTTCTTT.

V and J are TRBV21-1 and TRBJ2-7; TRBD1, the D gene given by the table, was not confirmed from the DNA. TRBV21-1 is a known pseudogene. There are 15 residues in the CDR3. The CDR3: CASSKGGQGAYEQYF. The CDR3 DNA follows: TGTGCCAGCAGCAAGGGGGGACAGGGCGCCTACGAGCAGTACTTC.

This chain uses TRBV30 with TRBJ2-2, with D maybe TRBD1 (6 bases). Germline-derived CDR1 and CDR2 are GTSNPN and SVGIG (reference sequence). The length of the CDR3 is 15 residues. Between the trimmed V and J ends, which lost 3 bases and 3 bases, there was a span of 14 bases. For the CDR3, the DNA is TGTGCCTGGAGGGCAGGGGATAGTGACACCGGGGAGCTGTTTTTT. Encoded protein: CAWRAGDSDTGELFF.

The rearrangement uses TRBV4-3 and TRBJ2-7; D call uncertain. Germline V gene sequence: CDR1 LGHNA, CDR2 YSLEER. Trimming shortened V by 0 bases and J by 4 bases, and 13 bases separated the two germline ends. CDR3 length: 15 residues. The CDR3 region is CASSQDKLPWYEQYF. The CDR3 DNA follows: TGCGCCAGCAGCCAAGATAAGCTCCCGTGGTACGAGCAGTACTTC.

The rearrangement joins TRBV10-3 to TRBJ1-5; weak D call: TRBD1 (6 bases). CDR1 and CDR2 from the germline V gene are ENHRY and SYGVKD. Trimming took off 4 bases at V and 0 bases at J, with 7 bases between the two ends. The length of the CDR3 is 14 residues. This chain's CDR3 is CAISGTDSNQPQHF. CDR3 DNA: TGTGCCATCAGTGGGACAGATAGCAATCAGCCCCAGCATTTT.

A single count supports this clone. The chain employs TRBV9 and TRBJ1-2, with a tentative D call TRBD1 (6 bases). CDR3 size: 13 residues. Trimming took off 0 bases at V and 3 bases at J, with 6 bases between the two ends. Germline V gene data show CDR1 as SGDLS and CDR2 as YYNGEE. The CDR3 sequence is CASSVGTDYGYTF. Written as DNA, the CDR3 is TGTGCCAGCAGCGTAGGGACAGACTATGGCTACACCTTC.

The chain joins TRBV5-5 to TRBJ1-1; maybe TRBD1 (6 bases). V lost 5 bases, J lost 4 bases, and 18 bases lay in between. Germline V gene data show CDR1 as SGHKS and CDR2 as YYEKEE (reference sequence). This CDR3 contains 15 residues. The CDR3 DNA is TGTGCCAGCAGACAGCTCCAGGGGCTGGGCACTGAAGCTTTCTTT. Translated, it gives CASRQLQGLGTEAFF.

The chain links TRBV7-2 to TRBJ2-5; 10 bases map to TRBD2. The J call is in doubt because the DNA end fits TRBJ2-7 better. This CDR3 has 16 amino acids. Germline V lookup: CDR1 SGHTA, CDR2 FQGNSA. The CDR3 reads CASSPGLAEGIYEQYF. CDR3 nucleotides: TGTGCCAGCAGCCCCGGACTAGCGGAGGGGATCTACGAGCAGTACTTC.

V and J are TRBV9 and TRBJ2-1; no reliable D call. The CDR3 is made up of 12 amino acids. Germline assignment: CDR1 SGDLS and CDR2 YYNGEE. V shed 4 bases and J shed 9 bases, with 11 bases lying between them. The CDR3 nucleotides read TGTGCCAGCAGCTCCCCCGGCGGTGAGCAGTTCTTC. This encodes CASSSPGGEQFF.

The chain links TRBV4-3 to TRBJ2-7, with D perhaps matching TRBD2 (5 bases). Per the germline V gene, CDR1 is LGHNA and CDR2 is YSLEER. The CDR3 is made up of 14 amino acids. The V gene lost 3 bases and the J gene lost 6 bases, with 15 bases spanning the gap. CDR3 coding DNA: TGCGCCAGCAGCCAGGGTCCGGGGTCCCCCGAGCAGTACTTC. It specifies CASSQGPGSPEQYF.

This clone was seen just once. The chain joins TRBV7-9 to TRBJ2-1; the D gene is possibly TRBD2 (6 bases). Germline CDR1 SEHNR, CDR2 FQNEAQ (reference sequence). Trimming took 8 bases from V and 2 from J, leaving 16 bases between them. The CDR3 has 15 residues. The DNA of the CDR3 is TGTGCCAGCGGATCGGGAGCGGACGCCTACAATGAGCAGTTCTTC. It is translated as CASGSGADAYNEQFF.

The genes are TRBV28 and TRBJ2-5; 16 bases match TRBD2. CDR1 MDHEN and CDR2 SYDVKM come from the germline V gene. The CDR3 has 16 amino acids. With V trimmed by 6 bases and J by 5 bases, 6 bases remained unmatched. CDR3 in amino acids: CASRGGLAGGRETQYF. CDR3 DNA: TGTGCCAGCAGGGGGGGACTAGCGGGAGGGAGGGAGACCCAGTACTTC.

The chain carries TRBV7-9 and TRBJ2-7; the D is unclear. Germline assignment: CDR1 SEHNR and CDR2 FQNEAQ (reference sequence). The CDR3 totals 12 residues. V gave up 1 base and J gave up 6 bases, with 7 bases separating them. DNA for the CDR3: TGTGCCAGCAGCTTAGTCCCGGGCGAGCAGTACTTC. This gives the protein CASSLVPGEQYF.

The chain joins TRBV27 to TRBJ2-7; TRBD1 aligns across 7 bases. V dropped 5 bases and J dropped 2; count of bases not matched to a gene: 12. This CDR3 has 16 amino acids. Germline CDR1 and CDR2: MNHEY and SMNVEV (reference sequence). The CDR3 reads CASSTPEGALPYEQYF. The DNA for the CDR3 is TGTGCCAGCAGTACTCCCGAGGGGGCCCTTCCCTACGAGCAGTACTTC.

This sequence joins TRBV28 and TRBJ2-2; no clear D gene. Germline assignment: CDR1 MDHEN and CDR2 SYDVKM. This CDR3 has 15 residues. V was shortened by 7 bases and J by 1 base, with 13 bases between the two germline ends. CDR3 sequence reads: CASIPRVENTGELFF. The CDR3 coding sequence is TGTGCCAGCATCCCCCGGGTGGAGAACACCGGGGAGCTGTTTTTT.

A few counts support this clone. The chain employs TRBV12-5 and TRBJ1-1; possible D gene TRBD1, 5 bases. V was shortened by 10 bases and J by 0 bases, with 12 bases between the two germline ends. Germline CDR1 LGHNT, CDR2 FRNRAP. This CDR3 is 13 amino acids long. DNA for the CDR3: TGTGCTACAGGGCCGTCCATGAACACTGAAGCTTTCTTT. Residues: CATGPSMNTEAFF. The entire variable domain, with the rest obtained from reference TRBV12-5 and TRBJ1-1, is as follows: DARVTQTPRHKVTEMGQEVTMRCQPILGHNTVFWYRQTMMQGLELLAYFRNRAPLDDSGMPKDRFSAEMPDATLATLKIQPSEPRDSAVYFCATGPSMNTEAFFGQGTRLTVV.

The genes are TRBV7-3 and TRBJ2-7, with D possibly matching TRBD2 (5 bases). Trimming removed 5 bases from V and 5 bases from J, with 13 bases in between. The length of the CDR3 is 13 residues. Per germline, CDR1 SGHTA and CDR2 FQGTGA. CDR3 DNA sequence: TGTGCCAGCAGCCCAATCTCCGGGGACGAGCAGTACTTC. Protein product: CASSPISGDEQYF.

As to this clone: A junction boundary mismatches the germline segment, possibly from a read error. The CDR3 reads CASTLGQVSSTDTQYF. Here the CDR3 DNA reads TGTGCCAGCACCTTAGGGCAGGTATCTAGCACAGATACGCAGTATTTT. The rearrangement uses TRBV13 and TRBJ2-3; D is unresolved. This CDR3 spans 16 amino acids. Germline values: CDR1 PRHDT, CDR2 FYEKMQ (reference sequence).

CDR3 bases: TGTGCCAGCAGCTTATGGTACAGTGAAGCTTTCTTT. This gives the protein CASSLWYSEAFF. The genes are TRBV11-2 and TRBJ1-1; D not resolved. The CDR3 contains 12 residues. Trimming left V 2 bases short and J 7 bases short, with 8 bases between. Looked up from germline, CDR1 is SGHAT and CDR2 is FQNNGV. Full variable domain (rest looked up from reference TRBV11-2 and TRBJ1-1): EAGVAQSPRYKIIEKRQSVAFWCNPISGHATLYWYQQILGQGPKLLIQFQNNGVVDDSQLPKDRFSAERLKGVDSTLKIQPAKLEDSAVYLCASSLWYSEAFFGQGTRLTVV.

The chain is built from TRBV4-1 and TRBJ1-1; 7 positions agree with TRBD1. Germline assignment: CDR1 MGHRA and CDR2 YSYEKL. CDR3 length equals 14 residues. J gave up 8 bases and V 0 bases, and 6 bases lay outside the gene matches. The CDR3 region has the DNA TGCGCCAGCAGCCAAGATGACAGGGCGAGGGAAGCTTTCTTT. Protein: CASSQDDRAREAFF.